This passage covers 26 T cell receptor beta chains from one sample sequenced in a study of shared clonotypes between healthy human individuals. Profiled with immunoSEQ multiplex PCR; TCRdb holds only in-frame clones, not every one. The sample records about 2 million clones, about 95% being singletons. Terminally differentiated effector memory CD45RA+ cells were excluded by CCR7 positive selection of CD45RO-negative cells. The sample taken for sequencing was naive CD8+ T cells sorted from blood. Receptors originate from a man between 18 and 35 years old in good health.

J is TRBJ2-5 and V is TRBV5-1; tentative D call: TRBD2 (7 bases). CDR3 length: 15 residues. From germline, CDR1 is SGHRS and CDR2 YFSETQ. Trimming shortened V by 1 base and J by 0 bases, and 10 bases separated the two germline ends. As DNA, the CDR3 is TGCGCCAGCAGCTTGAGGGGGGGCAACCAAGAGACCCAGTACTTC. As protein: CASSLRGGNQETQYF. The entire variable domain, with the rest obtained from reference TRBV5-1 and TRBJ2-5, is as follows: KAGVTQTPRYLIKTRGQQVTLSCSPISGHRSVSWYQQTPGQGLQFLFEYFSETQRNKGNFPGRFSGRQFSNSRSEMNVSTLELGDSALYLCASSLRGGNQETQYFGPGTRLLVL.

CDR3 sequence (DNA): TGCAGCGTCCCACCACAGGGGCCCCGTGAAAAACTGTTTTTT. Translation gives CSVPPQGPREKLFF. The chain employs TRBV29-1 and TRBJ1-4; 7 positions match TRBD1. Trimming at V came to 6 bases and at J to 7 bases, leaving 11 bases not matched to a gene. The CDR3 is made up of 14 amino acids. Germline CDR1 reads SQVTM; CDR2 reads ANQGSEA.

V and J are TRBV6-5 and TRBJ2-3; 8 bases are shared with TRBD1. Losses at the gene ends were 8 bases for V and 1 base for J; bases not matched to a gene: 8. The germline V gene has CDR1 MNHEY and CDR2 SVGAGI. The CDR3 runs to 15 residues. The CDR3 spells CASYSGGLGTDTQYF. The CDR3 DNA sequence: TGTGCCAGCTATTCAGGGGGCTTGGGCACAGATACGCAGTATTTT.

The chain combines TRBV29-1 with TRBJ2-1; TRBD2 is a possible D gene (6 bases). The CDR3 covers 11 residues. The V end was cut by 4 bases, the J end by 8 bases, with 9 bases between. CDR1 SQVTM and CDR2 ANQGSEA come from the germline V gene. The CDR3 coding sequence is TGCAGCGTTGTTAGGAGGGATGAGCAGTTCTTC. It specifies CSVVRRDEQFF.

The J gene is TRBJ2-7, the V gene TRBV5-1; 8 bases map to TRBD2. Trimming cost V 4 bases and J 4 bases; bases outside gene matches: 19. This CDR3 region has 18 residues. Germline CDR1 SGHRS, CDR2 YFSETQ. The CDR3 region has the DNA TGCGCCAGCAGCCCGATATCAGGAGGGACTAGTTCCCTGTACGAGCAGTACTTC. Protein sequence: CASSPISGGTSSLYEQYF.

The chain is built from TRBV30 and TRBJ2-3; 13 nucleotides line up with TRBD2. The ends lost 4 bases at V and 2 bases at J; junction bases unmatched: 12. The CDR3 is made up of 18 amino acids. Germline values: CDR1 GTSNPN, CDR2 SVGIG (reference sequence). The CDR3 DNA reads as TGTGCCTGGATTGGACTAGCGGGAGTTACGGGGCCCACAGATACGCAGTATTTT. It yields the protein CAWIGLAGVTGPTDTQYF.

The chain recombines TRBV7-9 with TRBJ2-7; 11 bases are shared with TRBD2. The germline gives CDR1 SEHNR, CDR2 FQNEAQ (reference sequence). There are 15 residues in the CDR3. With V trimmed by 5 bases and J by 4 bases, 7 bases remained unmatched. Here the CDR3 DNA reads TGTGCCAGCAGCACAATAGCGGGGGGGCCTTACGAGCAGTACTTC. The encoded protein is CASSTIAGGPYEQYF. The full variable domain, with the rest looked up from reference TRBV7-9 and TRBJ2-7, is DTGVSQNPRHKITKRGQNVTFRCDPISEHNRLYWYRQTLGQGPEFLTYFQNEAQLEKSRLLSDRFSAERPKGSFSTLEIQRTEQGDSAMYLCASSTIAGGPYEQYFGPGTRLTVT.

The chain couples TRBV30 to TRBJ1-1; D may be TRBD1 (5 bases). V lost 2 bases to trimming and J lost 6 bases, with 10 bases between them. Germline V gene lookup returns CDR1 GTSNPN and CDR2 SVGIG (reference sequence). This CDR3 contains 12 residues. The CDR3 loop reads CAWSWGSPEAFF. The DNA for the CDR3 is TGTGCCTGGAGTTGGGGGAGTCCTGAAGCTTTCTTT.

The chain employs TRBV10-2 and TRBJ1-6, with 8 nucleotides matching TRBD1. Germline CDR1 WSHSY, CDR2 SAAADI. J lost 5 bases, V lost 2 bases, and 2 bases had no gene match. The CDR3 spans 15 residues. The CDR3 DNA reads as TGCGCCAGCAGTGAGACAGGGGGTGATAATTCACCCCTCCACTTT. It is translated as CASSETGGDNSPLHF.

Regarding this clone: Other nucleotide sequences in the sample specify the same CDR3. CDR3 in amino acids: CASSLVAGGYEQYF. In DNA form, the CDR3 reads TGCGCCAGCAGCTTGGTGGCGGGGGGTTACGAGCAGTACTTC. The chain combines TRBV5-1 with TRBJ2-7; the match to TRBD2 covers 8 bases. Losses at the gene ends were 0 bases for V and 4 bases for J; bases not matched to a gene: 3. Looked up from germline, CDR1 is SGHRS and CDR2 is YFSETQ. The CDR3 has 14 residues. The complete variable domain, with remaining parts taken from reference TRBV5-1 and TRBJ2-7, reads KAGVTQTPRYLIKTRGQQVTLSCSPISGHRSVSWYQQTPGQGLQFLFEYFSETQRNKGNFPGRFSGRQFSNSRSEMNVSTLELGDSALYLCASSLVAGGYEQYFGPGTRLTVT.

This chain connects TRBV2 to TRBJ1-2, with 9 positions matching TRBD1. Germline CDR1 is SNHLY and CDR2 is FYNNEI. The CDR3 sequence is 13 residues long. V gave up 4 bases and J gave up 6 bases; unmatched junction bases: 3. CDR3 in DNA: TGTGCCAGCAGTGCGGGACAGGGCGATGGCTACACCTTC. The encoded protein is CASSAGQGDGYTF.

The J gene is TRBJ2-3, the V gene TRBV5-5; unclear D gene. The V gene lost 0 bases and the J gene lost 4 bases, with 12 bases spanning the gap. Germline CDR1 reads SGHKS; CDR2 reads YYEKEE (reference sequence). The CDR3 spans 15 residues. CDR3 residues: CASSLEAGWADTQYF. Here the CDR3 DNA reads TGTGCCAGCAGCTTGGAGGCCGGATGGGCAGATACGCAGTATTTT.

The chain has TRBV5-1 and TRBJ2-7; perhaps D is TRBD1 or TRBD2 (5 bases each). Trimming shortened V by 0 bases and J by 2 bases, and 15 bases separated the two germline ends. The germline gives CDR1 SGHRS, CDR2 YFSETQ. This CDR3 has 16 amino acids. CDR3 loop: CASSLAGTLGTYEQYF. In DNA, the CDR3 is TGCGCCAGCAGCTTGGCCGGGACCCTTGGGACCTACGAGCAGTACTTC.

This chain connects TRBV13 to TRBJ2-3, with 9 nucleotides matching TRBD2. The V segment lost 4 bases and the J segment 4 bases; nucleotides outside the gene matches: 6. CDR3 length equals 15 residues. Germline V gives CDR1 PRHDT, CDR2 FYEKMQ (reference sequence). DNA for the CDR3: TGTGCCAGCAGCTCCGGGGGCGGGAGGGCAGATACGCAGTATTTT. Amino acid sequence: CASSSGGGRADTQYF.

This chain connects TRBV19 to TRBJ2-3; TRBD2 matches 11 bases. The CDR3 extends over 17 amino acids. J lost 4 bases, V lost 5 bases, and 11 bases had no gene match. The germline V gene encodes CDR1 LNHDA and CDR2 SQIVND (reference sequence). CDR3 bases: TGTGCCAGTAGTCCCCGTATAGCGGGAGGGCCTGCAGATACGCAGTATTTT. This sequence encodes CASSPRIAGGPADTQYF.

CDR3 sequence: CAISEDNRGYEQYF. The DNA of the CDR3 is TGTGCCATCAGTGAAGATAATAGGGGATACGAGCAGTACTTC. V is TRBV10-3 and J is TRBJ2-7; tentatively, D is TRBD1 (5 bases). This CDR3 spans 14 amino acids. V was shortened by 3 bases and J by 4 bases, with 13 bases between the two germline ends. Per germline, CDR1 ENHRY and CDR2 SYGVKD.

The CDR3 sequence: CASSQEPGANVLTF. CDR3 sequence (DNA): TGTGCCAGCAGCCAAGAACCAGGGGCCAACGTCCTGACTTTC. This chain links TRBV14 with TRBJ2-6; no firm D call. This CDR3 is built from 14 residues. The V and J ends lost 0 bases and 4 bases respectively, with 4 bases between them. Germline loops: CDR1 SGHDN, CDR2 FVKESK.

The chain has TRBV28 and TRBJ2-3, with D perhaps TRBD2 (5 bases). Looked up from germline, CDR1 is MDHEN and CDR2 is SYDVKM. The V end was cut by 3 bases, the J end by 2 bases, with 21 bases between. CDR3 length equals 18 residues. For the CDR3, the DNA is TGTGCCAGCAGTTTTCCGTTACTAGAGGCTGGGTCCACAGATACGCAGTATTTT. Translated, it gives CASSFPLLEAGSTDTQYF.

For this clone: Other DNA sequences within the sample encode an identical CDR3. V is TRBV27 and J is TRBJ2-2; D possibly corresponds to TRBD2 (5 bases). The ends were cut back, 1 base at V and 1 base at J, with 7 bases in the middle. The CDR3 runs to 15 residues. The germline V gene has CDR1 MNHEY and CDR2 SMNVEV (reference sequence). The DNA for the CDR3 is TGTGCCAGCAGTTTATTGGCGGGGAACACCGGGGAGCTGTTTTTT. Translation: CASSLLAGNTGELFF.

The chain recombines TRBV7-9 with TRBJ2-2; 7 bases fit TRBD2. The V gene end was trimmed by 6 bases and the J gene end by 1 base; junction bases not matched to a gene: 17. Germline V CDR1 and CDR2: SEHNR, FQNEAQ (reference sequence). There are 19 residues in the CDR3. In DNA, the CDR3 is TGTGCCAGCAGTTCCACGTCCGGGACTACGTCGAGGAACACCGGGGAGCTGTTTTTT. The encoded protein is CASSSTSGTTSRNTGELFF.

The chain uses TRBV30 and TRBJ1-6, with D tentatively TRBD1 (6 bases). This CDR3 is 15 amino acids long. V was pared by 2 bases and J by 10 bases, with 18 bases between. Germline values: CDR1 GTSNPN, CDR2 SVGIG (reference sequence). The chain's CDR3 is CAWSHPGQYQSPLHF. The CDR3 nucleotides read TGTGCCTGGAGTCATCCGGGACAATATCAATCACCCCTCCACTTT.

CDR3 sequence (DNA): TGCGCCAGCAGCCAAGAACTGGGGGAGGGCTCCTATAATTCACCCCTCCACTTT. Amino acid sequence: CASSQELGEGSYNSPLHF. The chain links TRBV4-3 to TRBJ1-6, with D tentatively TRBD1 (5 bases). V was pared by 0 bases and J by 0 bases, with 12 bases between. Per the germline V gene, CDR1 is LGHNA and CDR2 is YSLEER. The CDR3 loop spans 18 amino acids.

The V call is TRBV6-4, the J call TRBJ2-3, with D perhaps TRBD2 (6 bases). V lost 2 bases, J lost 13 bases, and 13 bases lay in between. The CDR3 has 12 residues. Germline V CDR1 and CDR2: MRHNA, SNTAGT. CDR3 in amino acids: CASSDGRGVEYF. CDR3 bases: TGTGCCAGCAGTGACGGGCGCGGGGTTGAGTATTTT.

J is TRBJ2-3 and V is TRBV2; no clear D gene. The germline gives CDR1 SNHLY, CDR2 FYNNEI. The CDR3 consists of 15 residues. V lost 4 bases and J lost 0, with 11 bases in between. CDR3 in amino acids: CASSGERASTDTQYF. The CDR3 DNA is TGTGCCAGCAGTGGTGAAAGGGCCAGCACAGATACGCAGTATTTT.

The gene calls are TRBV30 and TRBJ2-1; unclear D gene. CDR1 is GTSNPN, CDR2 SVGIG, per germline (reference sequence). V was clipped by 2 bases and J by 6 bases, with 5 bases between them. The CDR3 has 11 residues. CDR3 amino acids: CAWSRSNEQFF. The CDR3 DNA sequence: TGTGCCTGGAGTCGGAGCAATGAGCAGTTCTTC.

This chain joins TRBV29-1 and TRBJ1-1; TRBD1 is a possible D gene (5 bases). This CDR3 spans 12 amino acids. The V and J ends lost 4 bases and 6 bases respectively, with 12 bases between them. Per the germline V gene, CDR1 is SQVTM and CDR2 is ANQGSEA. The CDR3 DNA reads as TGCAGCGTTGGGATAGGGGCGGCTGAAGCTTTCTTT. Encoded protein: CSVGIGAAEAFF.